Listed below are T cell receptor beta chains from one sample, sequenced in a study of blood T cell repertoires in COVID-19. This table comes from immunoSEQ multiplex PCR, and its TCRdb copy is limited to in-frame clones, with some not included. Seen here are fewer than 300,000 clones, around 87% observed once, and the top ten hold approximately 1.5%. Sequences were obtained from peripheral blood. The receptors were sampled from a woman in her 40s who had recovered from COVID-19. The CDR3 runs from the conserved cysteine through the conserved F or W. Fields, in order: clone size, V gene, J gene, D gene, CDR3 DNA, CDR3 protein. D genes are given only for firm matches. Some rows mark clone size as missing; the rest say once, few, many or name a class of expanded clone.

abundance: -; v_gene: TRBV5-1; j_gene: TRBJ1-2; d_gene: -; CDR3nt: TGCGCCAGCAGCATCCCCGACAGGATTAACACCTTC; CDR3aa: CASSIPDRINTF
abundance: -; v_gene: TRBV4-3; j_gene: TRBJ1-2; d_gene: -; CDR3nt: TGCGCCAGCAGCCAAGAAATACCCCTAGGCCATGGCTACACCTTC; CDR3aa: CASSQEIPLGHGYTF
abundance: -; v_gene: TRBV7-2; j_gene: TRBJ1-2; d_gene: -; CDR3nt: TGTGCCAGCAGCCCCGGGACAATCAACTATGGCTACACCTTC; CDR3aa: CASSPGTINYGYTF
abundance: few; v_gene: TRBV4-1; j_gene: TRBJ1-1; d_gene: TRBD1; CDR3nt: TGCGCCAGCAGCCACAACAGTGGGGAGACAGGGGGCGGGAGCCCTGAAGCTTTCTTT; CDR3aa: CASSHNSGETGGGSPEAFF
abundance: few; v_gene: TRBV3-1/TRBV3-2; j_gene: TRBJ1-5; d_gene: -; CDR3nt: TGTGCCAGCAGTCATCAGGGTGGGCAGCCCCAGCATTTT; CDR3aa: CASSHQGGQPQHF
abundance: -; v_gene: TRBV2; j_gene: TRBJ1-1; d_gene: TRBD1; CDR3nt: TGTGCCAGCAAGGACAGGCTGAGGACTGAAGCTTTCTTT; CDR3aa: CASKDRLRTEAFF
abundance: -; v_gene: TRBV9; j_gene: TRBJ1-1; d_gene: TRBD1; CDR3nt: TGTGCCAGCAGCGGACAGGGGGCACCGAACACTGAAGCTTTCTTT; CDR3aa: CASSGQGAPNTEAFF
abundance: -; v_gene: TRBV18; j_gene: TRBJ1-2; d_gene: TRBD1; CDR3nt: TGTGCCAGCTCACCCCAAACACAGGGGGCAACTGACTATGGCTACACCTTC; CDR3aa: CASSPQTQGATDYGYTF
abundance: -; v_gene: TRBV10-2; j_gene: TRBJ1-5; d_gene: -; CDR3nt: TGCGCCAGCAGTGAGTTTAATTCCAATCAGCCCCAGCATTTT; CDR3aa: CASSEFNSNQPQHF
abundance: -; v_gene: TRBV5-4; j_gene: TRBJ1-4; d_gene: TRBD1; CDR3nt: TGTGCCAGCAGCCCGGGACAGGGAACTAATGAAAAACTGTTTTTT; CDR3aa: CASSPGQGTNEKLFF
abundance: -; v_gene: TRBV2; j_gene: TRBJ2-5; d_gene: TRBD2; CDR3nt: TGTGCCACCAAAAGGGCTAGCGGGGAAGAGACCCAGTACTTC; CDR3aa: CATKRASGEETQYF
abundance: -; v_gene: TRBV5-4; j_gene: TRBJ1-1; d_gene: -; CDR3nt: TGTGCCAGCAGCCCGAAGGAGCAGTACACTGAAGCTTTCTTT; CDR3aa: CASSPKEQYTEAFF
abundance: -; v_gene: TRBV9; j_gene: TRBJ1-4; d_gene: -; CDR3nt: TGTGCCACACAGAAGATTAATGAAAAACTGTTTTTT; CDR3aa: CATQKINEKLFF
abundance: -; v_gene: TRBV2; j_gene: TRBJ2-7; d_gene: -; CDR3nt: TGTGCCAGCAGTAGGGGCTCCTACGAGCAGTACTTC; CDR3aa: CASSRGSYEQYF
abundance: -; v_gene: TRBV18; j_gene: TRBJ1-1; d_gene: -; CDR3nt: TGTGCCAGCTCGCTGAGGCGGGAGAACACTGAAGCTTTCTTT; CDR3aa: CASSLRRENTEAFF
abundance: -; v_gene: TRBV5-6; j_gene: TRBJ1-1; d_gene: TRBD1; CDR3nt: TGTGCCAGCAGCTTGGGGACAGGGGGTGGTTTGACTGAAGCTTTCTTT; CDR3aa: CASSLGTGGGLTEAFF
abundance: -; v_gene: TRBV5-1; j_gene: TRBJ1-2; d_gene: -; CDR3nt: TGCGCCAGCAGCCTTGAACAGTTTAACTATGGCTACACCTTC; CDR3aa: CASSLEQFNYGYTF
abundance: -; v_gene: TRBV10-1; j_gene: TRBJ2-7; d_gene: TRBD1; CDR3nt: TGCGCCAGCAGTGACTTCGACAGGGGACGCTACGAGCAGTACTTC; CDR3aa: CASSDFDRGRYEQYF
abundance: -; v_gene: TRBV6-5; j_gene: TRBJ1-2; d_gene: -; CDR3nt: TGTGCCAGCAGACCTGGACACAACCACTATGGCTACACCTTC; CDR3aa: CASRPGHNHYGYTF
abundance: -; v_gene: TRBV7-2; j_gene: TRBJ2-2; d_gene: -; CDR3nt: TGTGCCAGCAGCTTAGGGCCAGGGAACACCGGGGAGCTGTTTTTT; CDR3aa: CASSLGPGNTGELFF
abundance: -; v_gene: TRBV23-1; j_gene: TRBJ2-2; d_gene: TRBD1; CDR3nt: TGCGCCAGCAGTCAACTTCAAAGCTCCTCCCTACAGGGGGCGCGCGGCACCGGGGAGCTGTTTTTT; CDR3aa: CASSQLQSSSLQGARGTGELFF
abundance: few; v_gene: TRBV1; j_gene: TRBJ2-7; d_gene: -; CDR3nt: TGCACCAGCAGCCAAGGCGTAGGCCCCCGGGGCGAGCAGTACTTC; CDR3aa: CTSSQGVGPRGEQYF
abundance: -; v_gene: TRBV5-1; j_gene: TRBJ2-7; d_gene: -; CDR3nt: TGCGCCAGCAGCTACCAGGGGCTTCCTTACGAGCAGTACTTC; CDR3aa: CASSYQGLPYEQYF
abundance: -; v_gene: TRBV21-1; j_gene: TRBJ1-3; d_gene: -; CDR3nt: TGTGCCAGCAGGCCAAAGGGGGAAACTGGAAACACCATATATTTT; CDR3aa: CASRPKGETGNTIYF
abundance: -; v_gene: TRBV13; j_gene: TRBJ2-5; d_gene: -; CDR3nt: TGTGCCAGCAGCTTCGAGGGATTGGCGGGGGAGACCCAGTACTTC; CDR3aa: CASSFEGLAGETQYF
abundance: -; v_gene: TRBV19; j_gene: TRBJ2-1; d_gene: TRBD2; CDR3nt: TGTGCCAGTAGTATCCTGAGCGGGGGGCCCAATGAGCAGTTCTTC; CDR3aa: CASSILSGGPNEQFF
abundance: -; v_gene: TRBV2; j_gene: TRBJ1-5; d_gene: -; CDR3nt: TGTGCCAGCAGTCCGATCTCTAGTCTGCAGCCCCAGCATTTT; CDR3aa: CASSPISSLQPQHF
abundance: -; v_gene: TRBV19; j_gene: TRBJ2-6; d_gene: -; CDR3nt: TGTGCCAGTGTGTCCGGGACTCGCTCCACTCGCCACTCTGGGGCCAACGTCCTGACTTTC; CDR3aa: CASVSGTRSTRHSGANVLTF
abundance: few; v_gene: TRBV19; j_gene: TRBJ2-5; d_gene: -; CDR3nt: TGTGCCAGTAGCTGGACATCCCAAGAGACCCAGTACTTC; CDR3aa: CASSWTSQETQYF
abundance: -; v_gene: TRBV11-2; j_gene: TRBJ2-6; d_gene: -; CDR3nt: TGTGCCAGCAGCTGGCCCCAGGGGCCGAGTACCAACGTCCTGACTTTC; CDR3aa: CASSWPQGPSTNVLTF
abundance: -; v_gene: TRBV5-4; j_gene: TRBJ2-6; d_gene: TRBD2; CDR3nt: TGTGCCAGCAGCTTGGCCCTAGCGGCGGACTCTGGGGCCAACGTCCTGACTTTC; CDR3aa: CASSLALAADSGANVLTF
abundance: -; v_gene: TRBV6-5; j_gene: TRBJ2-3; d_gene: TRBD1; CDR3nt: TGTGCCAGCAGTCCACGGGACAGGGTGAGGGATACGCAGTATTTT; CDR3aa: CASSPRDRVRDTQYF
abundance: -; v_gene: TRBV6-1; j_gene: TRBJ1-6; d_gene: -; CDR3nt: TGTGCCAGCAGTGAAATCGGACTGCTCAATTCACCCCTCCACTTT; CDR3aa: CASSEIGLLNSPLHF
abundance: -; v_gene: TRBV13; j_gene: TRBJ2-2; d_gene: -; CDR3nt: TGTGCCAGCAGCTTAGCAGGGTGGGGTGTCGAGGACACCGGGGAGCTGTTTTTT; CDR3aa: CASSLAGWGVEDTGELFF
abundance: -; v_gene: TRBV11-3; j_gene: TRBJ2-5; d_gene: TRBD2; CDR3nt: TGTGCCAGCAGCCGGACTAGCGGGGGCTCTAAATACCAAGAGACCCAGTACTTC; CDR3aa: CASSRTSGGSKYQETQYF
abundance: -; v_gene: TRBV28; j_gene: TRBJ1-6; d_gene: -; CDR3nt: TGTGCCAGCAGTTTGGTTACTCTTAATTCACCCCTCCACTTT; CDR3aa: CASSLVTLNSPLHF
abundance: -; v_gene: TRBV2; j_gene: TRBJ2-7; d_gene: -; CDR3nt: TGTGCCAGCAGTCCCAGGGTTCTCTACGAGCAGTACTTC; CDR3aa: CASSPRVLYEQYF
abundance: many; v_gene: TRBV2; j_gene: TRBJ2-5; d_gene: TRBD2; CDR3nt: TGTGCCAGCAGTGGAAGCGGGGGGGAGACCCAGTACTTC; CDR3aa: CASSGSGGETQYF
abundance: -; v_gene: TRBV27; j_gene: TRBJ1-1; d_gene: -; CDR3nt: TGTGCCAGCTGCCGGGAGTTCTCGGGCCTTGCTTTCTTT; CDR3aa: CASCREFSGLAFF
abundance: -; v_gene: TRBV5-4; j_gene: TRBJ2-7; d_gene: TRBD2; CDR3nt: TGTGCCAGCAGCTCCCAAGTGACTAGCGGGGCCTACGAGCAGTACTTC; CDR3aa: CASSSQVTSGAYEQYF